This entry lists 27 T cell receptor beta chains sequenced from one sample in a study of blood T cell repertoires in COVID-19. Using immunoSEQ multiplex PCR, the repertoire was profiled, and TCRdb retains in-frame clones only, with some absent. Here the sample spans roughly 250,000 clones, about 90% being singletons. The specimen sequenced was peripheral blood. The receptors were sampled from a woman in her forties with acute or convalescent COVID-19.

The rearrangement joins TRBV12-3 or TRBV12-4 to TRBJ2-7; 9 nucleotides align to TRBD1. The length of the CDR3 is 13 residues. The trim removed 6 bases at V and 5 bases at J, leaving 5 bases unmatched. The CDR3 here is CASRGTGFHEQYV. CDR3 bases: TGTGCCAGCAGGGGGACAGGGTTCCACGAGCAGTACGTC.

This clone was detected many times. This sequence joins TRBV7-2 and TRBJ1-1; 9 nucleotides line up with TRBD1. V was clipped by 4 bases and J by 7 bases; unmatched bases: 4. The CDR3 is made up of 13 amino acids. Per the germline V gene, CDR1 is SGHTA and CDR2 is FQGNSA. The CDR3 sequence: CASSSDRGFEAFF. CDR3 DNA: TGTGCCAGCAGCTCGGACAGGGGCTTTGAAGCTTTCTTT.

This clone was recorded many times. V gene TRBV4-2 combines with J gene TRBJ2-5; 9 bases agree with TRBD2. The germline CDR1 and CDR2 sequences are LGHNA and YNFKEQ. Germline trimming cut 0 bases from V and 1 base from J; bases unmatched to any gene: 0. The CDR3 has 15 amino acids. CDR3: CASSQERGGQETQYF. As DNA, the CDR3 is TGTGCCAGCAGCCAAGAGCGGGGGGGCCAAGAGACCCAGTACTTC.

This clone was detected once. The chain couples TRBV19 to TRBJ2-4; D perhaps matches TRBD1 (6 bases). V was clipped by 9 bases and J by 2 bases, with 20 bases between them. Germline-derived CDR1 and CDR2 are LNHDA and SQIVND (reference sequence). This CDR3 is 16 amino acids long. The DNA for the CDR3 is TGTGCCAGCGCCCTAGGGGGAAGGGGGACCAAAAACATTCAGTACTTC. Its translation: CASALGGRGTKNIQYF.

CDR3 region: CASSLNPRPSHEQYV. CDR3 coding DNA: TGTGCCAGCAGCCTGAACCCTAGGCCCTCCCACGAGCAGTACGTC. J is TRBJ2-7 and V is TRBV3-1 (or the pseudogene TRBV3-2); D not certain. CDR1 is LGHDT and CDR2 is YNNKEL in the germline V gene (reference sequence). The CDR3 covers 15 residues.

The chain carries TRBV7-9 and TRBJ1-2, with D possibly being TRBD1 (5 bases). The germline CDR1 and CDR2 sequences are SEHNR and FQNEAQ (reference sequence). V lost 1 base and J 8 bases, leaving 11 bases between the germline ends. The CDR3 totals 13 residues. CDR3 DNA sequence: TGTGCCAGCAGCTTAGAAGTAACAGGCGGCTACACCTTC. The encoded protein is CASSLEVTGGYTF. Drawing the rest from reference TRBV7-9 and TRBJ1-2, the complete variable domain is DTGVSQNPRHKITKRGQNVTFRCDPISEHNRLYWYRQTLGQGPEFLTYFQNEAQLEKSRLLSDRFSAERPKGSFSTLEIQRTEQGDSAMYLCASSLEVTGGYTFGSGTRLTVV.

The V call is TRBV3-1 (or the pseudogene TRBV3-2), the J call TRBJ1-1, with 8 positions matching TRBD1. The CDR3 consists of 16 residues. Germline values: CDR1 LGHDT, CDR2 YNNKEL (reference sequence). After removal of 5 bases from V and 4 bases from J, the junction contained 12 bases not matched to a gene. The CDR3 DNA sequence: TGTGCCAGCAGCTCCCGTCAGGGGGCTTCGGGCACTGAAGCTTTCTTT. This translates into CASSSRQGASGTEAFF.

CDR3 sequence: CASSQYGEGIGEFF. CDR3 nucleotide sequence: TGCGCCAGCAGCCAATACGGGGAGGGAATAGGGGAGTTCTTC. The rearrangement links TRBV5-1 to TRBJ2-1, with 7 bases aligning to TRBD2. This CDR3 is 14 amino acids long. The V segment lost 4 bases and the J segment 14 bases; nucleotides outside the gene matches: 15. Per the germline V gene, CDR1 is SGHRS and CDR2 is YFSETQ.

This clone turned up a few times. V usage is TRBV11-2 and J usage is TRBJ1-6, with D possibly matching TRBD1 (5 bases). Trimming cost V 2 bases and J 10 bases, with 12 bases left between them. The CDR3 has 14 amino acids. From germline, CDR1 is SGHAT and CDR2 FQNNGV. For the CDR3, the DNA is TGTGCCAGCAGCTTATTAGGGGCTCAGTCACCCCTCCACTTT. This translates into CASSLLGAQSPLHF.

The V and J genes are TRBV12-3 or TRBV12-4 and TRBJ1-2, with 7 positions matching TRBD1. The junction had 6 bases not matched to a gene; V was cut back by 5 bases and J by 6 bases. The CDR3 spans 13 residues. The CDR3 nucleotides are TGTGCCAGCAGTCCTCAGGGGGTTCATGGCTACACCTTC. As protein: CASSPQGVHGYTF.

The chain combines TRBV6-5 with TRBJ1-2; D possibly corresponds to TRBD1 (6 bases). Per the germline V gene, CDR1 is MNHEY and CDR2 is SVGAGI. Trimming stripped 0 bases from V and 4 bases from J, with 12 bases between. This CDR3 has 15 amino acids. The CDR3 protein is CASSYSPLGGYGYTF. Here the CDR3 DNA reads TGTGCCAGCAGTTACTCGCCCTTAGGGGGCTATGGCTACACCTTC.

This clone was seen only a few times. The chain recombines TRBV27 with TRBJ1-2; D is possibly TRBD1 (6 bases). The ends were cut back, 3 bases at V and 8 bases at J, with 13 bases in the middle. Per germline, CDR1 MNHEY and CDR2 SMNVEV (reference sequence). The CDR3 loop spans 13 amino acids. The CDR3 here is CASSFNRANGYTF. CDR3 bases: TGTGCCAGCAGTTTCAACAGGGCAAACGGCTACACCTTC.

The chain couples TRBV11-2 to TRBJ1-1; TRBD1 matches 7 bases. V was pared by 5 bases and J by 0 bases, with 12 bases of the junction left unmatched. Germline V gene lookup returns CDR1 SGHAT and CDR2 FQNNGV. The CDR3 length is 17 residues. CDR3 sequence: CASSATSIGTVNTEAFF. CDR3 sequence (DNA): TGTGCCAGCAGCGCCACATCGATAGGGACAGTGAACACTGAAGCTTTCTTT.

The DNA of the CDR3 is TGCGCCAGCAGTCCGGGTAGGGGGTTTGAGCAGTTCTTC. This sequence encodes CASSPGRGFEQFF. The chain links TRBV10-1 to TRBJ2-1; a weak D match, TRBD1 (6 bases). V dropped 5 bases and J dropped 9 bases, with 14 bases sitting between them. This CDR3 is built from 13 residues. From germline, CDR1 is WNHNN and CDR2 SYGVQD (reference sequence).

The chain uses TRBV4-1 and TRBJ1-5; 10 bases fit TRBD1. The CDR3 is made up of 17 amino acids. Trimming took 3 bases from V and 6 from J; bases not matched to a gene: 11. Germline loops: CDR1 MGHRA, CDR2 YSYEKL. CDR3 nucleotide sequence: TGCGCCAGCAGCCAGGTAGGAGGACAGGGGGTCAGTCAGCCCCAGCATTTT. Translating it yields CASSQVGGQGVSQPQHF.

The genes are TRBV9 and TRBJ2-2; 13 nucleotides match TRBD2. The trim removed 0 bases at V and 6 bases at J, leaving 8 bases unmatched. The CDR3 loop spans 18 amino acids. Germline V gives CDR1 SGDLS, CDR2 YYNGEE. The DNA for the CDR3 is TGTGCCAGCAGCGTAGGACTAGCGGGGGGATCTAACCCCGGGGAGCTGTTTTTT. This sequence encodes CASSVGLAGGSNPGELFF.

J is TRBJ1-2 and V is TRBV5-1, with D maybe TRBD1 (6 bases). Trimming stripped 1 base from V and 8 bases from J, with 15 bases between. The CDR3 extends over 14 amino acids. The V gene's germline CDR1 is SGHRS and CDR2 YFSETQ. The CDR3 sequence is CASSLNQGQEGYTF. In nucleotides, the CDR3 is TGCGCCAGCAGCTTGAATCAGGGGCAGGAAGGCTACACCTTC.

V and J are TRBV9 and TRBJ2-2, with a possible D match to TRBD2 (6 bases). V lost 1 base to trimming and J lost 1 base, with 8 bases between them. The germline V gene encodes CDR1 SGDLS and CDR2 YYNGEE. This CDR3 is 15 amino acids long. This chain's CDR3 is CASSVRRGNTGELFF. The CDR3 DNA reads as TGTGCCAGCAGCGTACGGCGGGGGAACACCGGGGAGCTGTTTTTT.

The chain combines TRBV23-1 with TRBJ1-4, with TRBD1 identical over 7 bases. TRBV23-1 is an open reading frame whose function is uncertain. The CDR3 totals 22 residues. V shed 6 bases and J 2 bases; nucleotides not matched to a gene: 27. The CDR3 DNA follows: TGCGCCAGCAGCAGAGAGACAGGGCGCTGGCCCGATACGCGGCCCACTAATGAAAAACTGTTTTTT. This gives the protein CASSRETGRWPDTRPTNEKLFF.

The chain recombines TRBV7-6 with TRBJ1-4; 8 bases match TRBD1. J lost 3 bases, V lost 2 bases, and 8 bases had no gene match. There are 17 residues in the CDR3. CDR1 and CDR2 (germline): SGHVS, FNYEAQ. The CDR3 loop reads CASSLRPGGASNEKLFF. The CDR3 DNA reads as TGTGCCAGCAGCTTAAGGCCAGGGGGCGCCTCTAATGAAAAACTGTTTTTT.

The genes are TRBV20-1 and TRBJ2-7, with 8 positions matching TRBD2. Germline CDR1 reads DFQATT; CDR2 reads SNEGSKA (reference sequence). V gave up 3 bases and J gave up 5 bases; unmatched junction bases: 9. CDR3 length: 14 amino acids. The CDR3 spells CSASYRGGPHEQYV. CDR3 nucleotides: TGCAGTGCTAGTTACCGGGGGGGGCCACACGAGCAGTACGTC.

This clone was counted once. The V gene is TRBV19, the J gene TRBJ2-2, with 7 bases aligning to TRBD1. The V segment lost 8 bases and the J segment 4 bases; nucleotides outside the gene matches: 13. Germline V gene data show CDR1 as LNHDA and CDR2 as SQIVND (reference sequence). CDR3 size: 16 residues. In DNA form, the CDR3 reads TGTGCCAGTGGGCTTCTGAGGGGGCAGGGCACCGGGGAGCTGTTTTTT. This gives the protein CASGLLRGQGTGELFF. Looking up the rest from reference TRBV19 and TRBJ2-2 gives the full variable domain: DGGITQSPKYLFRKEGQNVTLSCEQNLNHDAMYWYRQDPGQGLRLIYYSQIVNDFQKGDIAEGYSVSREKKESFPLTVTSAQKNPTAFYLCASGLLRGQGTGELFFGEGSRLTVL.

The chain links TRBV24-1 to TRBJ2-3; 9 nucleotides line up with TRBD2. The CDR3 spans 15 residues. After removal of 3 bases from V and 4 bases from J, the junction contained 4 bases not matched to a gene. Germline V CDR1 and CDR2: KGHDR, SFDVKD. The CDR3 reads CATSDAGGPSDTQYF. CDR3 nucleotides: TGTGCCACCAGTGATGCGGGGGGGCCGTCAGATACGCAGTATTTT.

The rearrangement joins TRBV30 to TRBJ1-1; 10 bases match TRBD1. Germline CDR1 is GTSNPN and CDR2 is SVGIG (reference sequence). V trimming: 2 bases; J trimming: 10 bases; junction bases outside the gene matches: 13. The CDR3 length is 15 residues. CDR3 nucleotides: TGTGCCTGGAGTCCGGGACAGGGGACACATTGGTTAGCTTTCTTT. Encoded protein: CAWSPGQGTHWLAFF.

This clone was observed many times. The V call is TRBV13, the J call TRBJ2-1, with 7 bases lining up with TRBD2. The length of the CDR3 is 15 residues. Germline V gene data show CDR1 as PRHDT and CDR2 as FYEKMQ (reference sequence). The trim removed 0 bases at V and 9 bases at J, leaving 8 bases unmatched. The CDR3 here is CASSLGRAGLGEQFF. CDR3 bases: TGTGCCAGCAGCTTAGGACGAGCGGGGTTGGGTGAGCAGTTCTTC.

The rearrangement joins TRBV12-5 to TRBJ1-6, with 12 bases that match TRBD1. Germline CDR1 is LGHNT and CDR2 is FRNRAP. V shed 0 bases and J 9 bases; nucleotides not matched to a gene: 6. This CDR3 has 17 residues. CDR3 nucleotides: TGTGCTAGTGGTTTGGTAGTGGGACAGGGGGCCTTTTCACCCCTCCACTTT. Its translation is CASGLVVGQGAFSPLHF. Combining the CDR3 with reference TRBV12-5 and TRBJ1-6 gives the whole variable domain DARVTQTPRHKVTEMGQEVTMRCQPILGHNTVFWYRQTMMQGLELLAYFRNRAPLDDSGMPKDRFSAEMPDATLATLKIQPSEPRDSAVYFCASGLVVGQGAFSPLHFGNGTRLTVT.

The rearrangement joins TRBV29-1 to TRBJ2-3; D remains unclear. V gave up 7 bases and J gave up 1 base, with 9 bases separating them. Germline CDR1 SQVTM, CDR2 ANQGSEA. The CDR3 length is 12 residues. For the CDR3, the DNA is TGCAGCGCCTCCCCCGGCACAGATACGCAGTATTTT. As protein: CSASPGTDTQYF.